This TCR beta chain was observed in a study of T cells after yellow fever vaccination. TCRdb re-called the 5' RACE reads through MiXCR, storing one row per CDR3 protein. This repertoire shows about 350,000 distinct CDR3 sequences, under 14% found once; its top ten account for 18%. V lost 6 bases to trimming and J lost 5 bases, with 10 bases between them. CDR1 is LNHNV and CDR2 is YYDKDF in the germline V gene (reference sequence). This CDR3 contains 12 residues. Worth noting for this clonotype: Its antigen is not known.

Study-wide results and caveats: Clones that expanded after primary vaccination mostly reappeared after the booster (nearly 98% CD4, 88% CD8).

V usage is TRBV15 and J usage is TRBJ2-5, with TRBD2 as a possible D gene (6 bases). This TCR was recovered from a man aged 18 to 35 who received the YFV17D yellow fever vaccine. Sequencing was performed on PBMCs, taken on the day of the first yellow fever vaccination. The CDR3 DNA follows: TGTGCCACCAGGGGACTTGGTGAGACCCAGTACTTC. Protein product: CATRGLGETQYF.